This T cell receptor beta chain was sequenced in a study of T-cell reconstitution after alpha-beta-depleted transplantation in children. To note about this clonotype: The junction does not match germline at one end; this may be a read error.

TCRbeta library preparation incorporated unique molecular identifiers. TCRdb processed the PCR reads anew with MiXCR; each CDR3 protein has one entry. There are about 640,000 distinct CDR3 sequences in the sample; roughly 15% occur only once, and 0.85% to 1.3% lies in the top ten. This CDR3 is built from 15 residues. CDR1 and CDR2 from the germline V gene are DFQATT and SNEGSKA (reference sequence). The chain joins TRBV20-1 to TRBJ2-7; 11 nucleotides agree with TRBD2. This clonotype originated in a human donor who donated a stem cell graft to a child with acute myeloid leukemia. The sample in question was PBMCs from the stem cell graft donor, obtained from the stem cell graft. The CDR3 loop reads CSPSGGPTNSYEQYF. The CDR3 DNA is TGCAGTCCTAGCGGGGGGCCCACTAACTCCTACGAGCAGTACTTC.